This T cell receptor beta chain was captured by sequencing in a study of shared clonotypes between healthy human individuals. Findings and caveats of the study: Some clonotypes were shared by all four sorted-subset donors, while others were not shared. The non-shared ones had lower generation probabilities than the shared ones. The genetic and exposure-history diversity represented was limited by few donors.

On this clone: The antigen is unknown.

Profiling relied on immunoSEQ multiplex PCR, and the TCRdb table lists in-frame clones only, not all of them. The sample lists around 180,000 clones, 90% to 95% occurring once. This CDR3 region has 13 residues. Trimming pared 7 bases from V and 9 bases from J, leaving 16 bases between. Germline assignment: CDR1 LNHDA and CDR2 SQIVND (reference sequence). Splitting of CD4+ cells produced CD45RA+ naive and CD45RA-negative memory subsets. The material sequenced was naive CD4+ T cells sorted from blood. Subset denoted: CD45RA+ positively selected. The chain combines TRBV19 with TRBJ2-1; D might be TRBD1 or TRBD2, each matching 5 bases. This TCR was sampled from a woman aged 30 to 39 in good health. The CDR3 region has the DNA TGTGCCAGTACCGGGACCCGCTTAGGTGAGCAGTTCTTC. This sequence encodes CASTGTRLGEQFF.